The next 27 T cell receptor beta chains were all read from a single sample in a study of cytotoxic CD8 clonotypes in ibrutinib-treated CLL. Repertoires were generated with immunoSEQ multiplex PCR, while TCRdb's copy carries only in-frame clones and drops some. The data show approximately 26,000 clones, with over 75% seen just once and about 7.8% held by the top ten. The source material was PBMCs, sampled after 24 months of ibrutinib treatment. The receptor set was obtained from a human donor with chronic lymphocytic leukemia.

The rearrangement uses TRBV28 and TRBJ2-7, with D perhaps assigned TRBD1 or TRBD2 (5 bases each). This CDR3 is built from 15 residues. V was trimmed by 2 bases and J by 2 bases, leaving 13 bases between them. The V gene's germline CDR1 is MDHEN and CDR2 SYDVKM. The CDR3 nucleotides read TGTGCCAGCAGTTTACCCCCGGGGCCCCCCTACGAGCAGTACTTC. Protein product: CASSLPPGPPYEQYF.

V usage is TRBV2 and J usage is TRBJ1-2; D unclear. Germline V lookup: CDR1 SNHLY, CDR2 FYNNEI. The V and J ends lost 1 base and 5 bases respectively, with 14 bases between them. The CDR3 is 15 residues long. CDR3 sequence (DNA): TGTGCCAGCAGTGAAGGCGCCAGCGCTAGGTATGGCTACACCTTC. This gives the protein CASSEGASARYGYTF.

The V and J genes are TRBV13 and TRBJ2-7; 10 positions match TRBD2. The CDR3 runs to 16 residues. Trimming cost V 8 bases and J 0 bases; bases outside gene matches: 10. Germline V gene data show CDR1 as PRHDT and CDR2 as FYEKMQ (reference sequence). CDR3 region: CASGLAGAFSSYEQYF. The CDR3 DNA follows: TGTGCCAGCGGGCTAGCGGGGGCCTTCAGCTCCTACGAGCAGTACTTC. Looking up the rest from reference TRBV13 and TRBJ2-7 gives the full variable domain: AAGVIQSPRHLIKEKRETATLKCYPIPRHDTVYWYQQGPGQDPQFLISFYEKMQSDKGSIPDRFSAQQFSDYHSELNMSSLELGDSALYFCASGLAGAFSSYEQYFGPGTRLTVT.

The V gene is TRBV19, the J gene TRBJ1-2, with D unclear. CDR1 and CDR2 (germline): LNHDA, SQIVND (reference sequence). The CDR3 sequence is 14 residues long. The V end was cut by 3 bases, the J end by 4 bases, with 12 bases between. In DNA, the CDR3 is TGTGCCAGTAGTATTCTGGATCTTGCCTATGGCTACACCTTC. Protein: CASSILDLAYGYTF. The complete variable domain, with remaining parts taken from reference TRBV19 and TRBJ1-2, reads DGGITQSPKYLFRKEGQNVTLSCEQNLNHDAMYWYRQDPGQGLRLIYYSQIVNDFQKGDIAEGYSVSREKKESFPLTVTSAQKNPTAFYLCASSILDLAYGYTFGSGTRLTVV.

This chain uses TRBV11-2 with TRBJ2-7; 9 nucleotides line up with TRBD1. V shed 3 bases and J 5 bases; nucleotides not matched to a gene: 8. The CDR3 sequence is 15 residues long. CDR1 and CDR2 from the germline V gene are SGHAT and FQNNGV. For the CDR3, the DNA is TGTGCCAGCAGCTTCGCACAGGGGGCGGGGAACGAGCAGTACTTC. Translated: CASSFAQGAGNEQYF.

J is TRBJ2-3 and V is TRBV10-3; no definite D call. CDR1 is ENHRY, CDR2 SYGVKD, per germline. V lost 2 bases and J 2 bases, leaving 8 bases between the germline ends. CDR3 length: 14 amino acids. This CDR3 reads CAISERQITDTQYF. The DNA for the CDR3 is TGTGCCATCAGTGAGCGCCAGATCACAGATACGCAGTATTTT.

The chain links TRBV11-2 to TRBJ2-7, with TRBD2 matching over 13 bases. V gave up 6 bases and J gave up 2 bases; unmatched junction bases: 4. The V gene's germline CDR1 is SGHAT and CDR2 FQNNGV. CDR3 length: 15 amino acids. CDR3 sequence: CASSFTSGGAYEQYF. The CDR3 nucleotides are TGTGCCAGCAGTTTCACTAGCGGGGGGGCCTACGAGCAGTACTTC. The full variable domain, in which reference TRBV11-2 and TRBJ2-7 provide the parts outside the CDR3, is EAGVAQSPRYKIIEKRQSVAFWCNPISGHATLYWYQQILGQGPKLLIQFQNNGVVDDSQLPKDRFSAERLKGVDSTLKIQPAKLEDSAVYLCASSFTSGGAYEQYFGPGTRLTVT.

With respect to this clone: Other DNA sequences in this specimen translate into the identical CDR3. The V call is TRBV30, the J call TRBJ2-7, with 7 bases lining up with TRBD1. V shed 0 bases, J shed 4 bases, and the junction held 0 bases outside the gene matches. The CDR3 is made up of 12 amino acids. Per germline, CDR1 GTSNPN and CDR2 SVGIG (reference sequence). CDR3 bases: TGTGCCTGGAGTGTACAGGGGTACGAGCAGTACTTC. It specifies CAWSVQGYEQYF.

V and J are TRBV7-2 and TRBJ1-1; 8 bases align to TRBD1. V dropped 1 base and J dropped 6; count of bases not matched to a gene: 7. The CDR3 length is 15 residues. In germline, CDR1 is SGHTA, CDR2 FQGNSA. The CDR3 DNA follows: TGTGCCAGCAGCTTAGTCGCAGGGGGCCGATCTGAAGCTTTCTTT. It encodes CASSLVAGGRSEAFF.

The chain links TRBV19 to TRBJ1-4; unclear D gene. V gave up 6 bases and J gave up 0 bases, with 8 bases separating them. This CDR3 has 14 amino acids. Per germline, CDR1 LNHDA and CDR2 SQIVND (reference sequence). The CDR3 spells CASRPTATNEKLFF. The CDR3 bases are TGTGCCAGTAGGCCGACGGCAACTAATGAAAAACTGTTTTTT.

The chain employs TRBV28 and TRBJ2-7, with 7 bases matching TRBD1. V lost 8 bases to trimming and J lost 3 bases; unmatched junction nucleotides: 7. The CDR3 totals 13 residues. Germline CDR1 reads MDHEN; CDR2 reads SYDVKM. The CDR3 loop reads CASDPGQHYEQYF. The CDR3 DNA follows: TGTGCCAGCGATCCGGGACAGCACTACGAGCAGTACTTC.

The chain recombines TRBV7-2 with TRBJ2-3; 10 nucleotides agree with TRBD2. V lost 5 bases and J lost 6; bases outside the gene matches: 8. This CDR3 has 15 residues. Germline CDR1 and CDR2: SGHTA and FQGNSA. The CDR3 DNA follows: TGTGCCAGCAGCAAAGCGGGGGGGCCGGTTGATACGCAGTATTTT. Amino acids: CASSKAGGPVDTQYF.

This chain joins TRBV4-3 and TRBJ1-1; D not certain. V dropped 4 bases and J dropped 11 bases, with 11 bases sitting between them. Germline CDR1 is LGHNA and CDR2 is YSLEER. This CDR3 comprises 11 residues. Here the CDR3 reads CASSRGIWAFF. The DNA of the CDR3 is TGCGCCAGCAGCCGCGGGATTTGGGCTTTCTTT.

The rearrangement uses TRBV28 and TRBJ2-7, with 11 bases that match TRBD2. CDR3 size: 15 residues. Germline V gene lookup returns CDR1 MDHEN and CDR2 SYDVKM. Trimming at V came to 5 bases and at J to 7 bases, leaving 10 bases not matched to a gene. Here the CDR3 reads CASSTTSGVSWEQYF. DNA for the CDR3: TGTGCCAGCAGTACGACTAGCGGGGTATCCTGGGAGCAGTACTTC.

In this sample, this clone turned up once. The rearrangement links TRBV30 to TRBJ1-2, with TRBD1 matching over 11 bases. The germline V gene has CDR1 GTSNPN and CDR2 SVGIG (reference sequence). J lost 4 bases, V lost 4 bases, and 5 bases had no gene match. There are 14 residues in the CDR3. The CDR3 coding sequence is TGTGCCTGGAATCCGGGACAGGGGGTCTATGGCTACACCTTC. It specifies CAWNPGQGVYGYTF.

The chain combines TRBV19 with TRBJ2-3, with TRBD1 identical over 12 bases. The V gene's germline CDR1 is LNHDA and CDR2 SQIVND (reference sequence). CDR3 length: 17 amino acids. V dropped 4 bases and J dropped 5; count of bases not matched to a gene: 10. The CDR3 protein is CASSRRPGTGGKDTQYF. Here the CDR3 DNA reads TGTGCCAGTAGTAGACGACCCGGGACAGGGGGCAAAGATACGCAGTATTTT.

The chain has TRBV7-6 and TRBJ1-6; D is ambiguous. V shed 0 bases and J shed 10 bases, with 4 bases lying between them. The CDR3 loop spans 12 amino acids. Germline CDR1 SGHVS, CDR2 FNYEAQ. CDR3: CASSLADSPLHF. The CDR3 DNA is TGTGCCAGCAGCTTAGCGGACTCACCCCTCCACTTT.

V and J are TRBV7-9 and TRBJ2-7; 7 bases are shared with TRBD1. The CDR3 has 13 residues. V lost 5 bases, J lost 5 bases, and 6 bases stayed unmatched. Germline V CDR1 and CDR2: SEHNR, FQNEAQ (reference sequence). The CDR3 nucleotides are TGTGCCAGCAGCCCCCGACAGGGTAACGAGCAGTACTTC. This encodes CASSPRQGNEQYF.

The chain is built from TRBV27 and TRBJ1-1, with 7 bases fitting TRBD1. From germline, CDR1 is MNHEY and CDR2 SMNVEV (reference sequence). V trimming: 6 bases; J trimming: 7 bases; junction bases outside the gene matches: 8. This CDR3 region has 13 residues. In DNA form, the CDR3 reads TGTGCCAGCAGGCCGACAGGGTACAGTGAAGCTTTCTTT. Its translation: CASRPTGYSEAFF.

The V gene is TRBV7-2, the J gene TRBJ2-5; a possible D gene is TRBD2 (5 bases). The CDR3 loop spans 13 amino acids. The V end lost 5 bases, the J end lost 5 bases, and 12 bases lay between the germline ends. Looked up from germline, CDR1 is SGHTA and CDR2 is FQGNSA. The CDR3 here is CASSARRLETQYF. As DNA, the CDR3 is TGTGCCAGCAGCGCCCGGAGGTTGGAGACCCAGTACTTC.

The chain couples TRBV23-1 to TRBJ2-7; no reliable D call. TRBV23-1 is designated an ORF whose function remains uncertain. The CDR3 is 17 residues long. V lost 0 bases to trimming and J lost 2 bases, with 17 bases between them. The CDR3: CASSQSRWSPDTYEQYF. In nucleotides, the CDR3 is TGCGCCAGCAGTCAATCCCGTTGGTCCCCAGATACCTACGAGCAGTACTTC.

This chain joins TRBV7-8 and TRBJ2-7, with 7 bases that match TRBD1. The CDR3 extends over 18 amino acids. Germline trimming cut 1 base from V and 2 bases from J; bases unmatched to any gene: 14. The germline V gene has CDR1 SGHVS and CDR2 FQNEAQ. The CDR3 is CASSLVPGQINPTYEQYF. The CDR3 DNA reads TGTGCCAGCAGCTTAGTACCGGGACAGATAAACCCTACCTACGAGCAGTACTTC.

In its sample, this clone is medium-sized. This rearrangement joins TRBV13 to TRBJ2-2, with TRBD1 matching over 9 bases. The CDR3 sequence is 15 residues long. After removal of 6 bases from V and 4 bases from J, the junction contained 6 bases not matched to a gene. Germline V lookup: CDR1 PRHDT, CDR2 FYEKMQ (reference sequence). CDR3 sequence reads: CASRPGQGFTGELFF. The CDR3 DNA sequence: TGTGCCAGCAGACCGGGACAGGGTTTCACCGGGGAGCTGTTTTTT.

Relative to its sample, this clone is medium-sized. This chain connects TRBV2 to TRBJ1-1; unclear D gene. V lost 6 bases to trimming and J lost 2 bases, with 10 bases between them. This CDR3 region has 13 residues. Germline V gives CDR1 SNHLY, CDR2 FYNNEI. The DNA of the CDR3 is TGTGCCAGCAGCGTCTGGGGAAACACTGAAGCTTTCTTT. Its translation: CASSVWGNTEAFF.

The CDR3 is CASRYINQETQYF. CDR3 nucleotides: TGTGCCAGCAGATACATCAACCAAGAGACCCAGTACTTC. The rearrangement uses TRBV27 and TRBJ2-5, with D hard to call. Germline values: CDR1 MNHEY, CDR2 SMNVEV (reference sequence). The CDR3 has 13 residues. With 6 bases removed from V and 0 bases from J, the gap between germline ends came to 8 bases.

In its sample, this clone ranks as medium-sized. The rearrangement links TRBV18 to TRBJ1-2; D ambiguous. Germline CDR1 and CDR2: KGHSH and LQKENI. The CDR3 spans 12 residues. The V end was cut by 5 bases, the J end by 4 bases, with 8 bases between. CDR3 nucleotide sequence: TGTGCCAGCTCATATGGACCCTATGGCTACACCTTC. This codes for CASSYGPYGYTF.

This clone was counted a few times. V gene TRBV28 combines with J gene TRBJ1-6; 10 nucleotides line up with TRBD1. The length of the CDR3 is 17 residues. J lost 8 bases, V lost 6 bases, and 13 bases had no gene match. Per the germline V gene, CDR1 is MDHEN and CDR2 is SYDVKM. CDR3 nucleotide sequence: TGTGCCAGCAGAAAGTCCCGGGACAGGGGTCCCGATTCACCCCTCCACTTT. Protein: CASRKSRDRGPDSPLHF.